One and the same sample provided the 30 T cell receptor beta chains below, sequenced in a study of early T cells in non-severe SARS-CoV-2 infection. MiXCR was run by TCRdb on the 5' RACE reads, yielding one entry per CDR3 protein. The sample lists about 97,000 distinct CDR3 sequences, around 10% occurring once. Sequencing used whole blood, obtained at baseline. These TCRs come from an adult who was a healthcare worker with PCR-confirmed SARS-CoV-2 infection or an uninfected control (not recorded which).

The chain couples TRBV3-1 to TRBJ2-2, with 8 bases matching TRBD1. Germline lookup yields CDR1 LGHDT and CDR2 YNNKEL (reference sequence). The CDR3 is made up of 15 amino acids. The V segment lost 4 bases and the J segment 6 bases; nucleotides outside the gene matches: 7. CDR3 DNA: TGTGCCAGCAGCCCCGGACAGGGTGCCCCCGGGGAGCTGTTTTTT. This codes for CASSPGQGAPGELFF.

The table lists this clonotype with a few counts. The chain employs TRBV10-3 and TRBJ1-1; D is perhaps TRBD1 (6 bases). V gave up 0 bases and J gave up 5 bases, with 10 bases separating them. Germline V gene lookup returns CDR1 ENHRY and CDR2 SYGVKD. This CDR3 spans 14 amino acids. The CDR3 nucleotides are TGTGCCATCAGTGAGTCGAGGGGGGGGACTGAAGCTTTCTTT. This encodes CAISESRGGTEAFF.

This clonotype was seen repeatedly, ten times or more. The rearrangement uses TRBV6-6 and TRBJ1-6, with no clear D. Trimming left V 3 bases short and J 7 bases short, with 7 bases between. The CDR3 extends over 13 amino acids. CDR1 MNHNY and CDR2 SVGAGI come from the germline V gene (reference sequence). As DNA, the CDR3 is TGTGCCAGCAGTTATGGGGTAAATTCACCCCTCCACTTT. Protein product: CASSYGVNSPLHF.

This clonotype was seen at least ten times. V and J are TRBV14 and TRBJ2-5; TRBD2 is a possible D gene (5 bases). V was cut by 0 bases and J by 5 bases, with 13 bases left in between. The CDR3 runs to 15 residues. Looked up from germline, CDR1 is SGHDN and CDR2 is FVKESK. CDR3 DNA sequence: TGTGCCAGCAGCCAAGATCTCGGGGTGTTTGAGACCCAGTACTTC. The encoded protein is CASSQDLGVFETQYF.

This clonotype was observed at least ten times. The rearrangement uses TRBV11-2 and TRBJ2-2; D ambiguous. CDR3 size: 15 residues. Trimming took 1 base from V and 5 from J, leaving 11 bases between them. CDR1 is SGHAT, CDR2 FQNNGV, per germline. The CDR3 loop is CASSLGPSRTGELFF. In nucleotides, the CDR3 is TGTGCCAGCAGCTTAGGACCCTCGAGAACCGGGGAGCTGTTTTTT.

The sample holds many counts of this clonotype. The V gene is TRBV7-3, the J gene TRBJ2-1; tentative D call: TRBD1 (5 bases). V was trimmed by 5 bases and J by 4 bases, leaving 18 bases between them. The CDR3 is 16 residues long. The germline gives CDR1 SGHTA, CDR2 FQGTGA. The CDR3 loop is CASSLTAASLYNEQFF. The CDR3 nucleotides read TGTGCCAGCAGCCTGACAGCTGCCTCCTTGTACAATGAGCAGTTCTTC. The entire variable domain, with the rest obtained from reference TRBV7-3 and TRBJ2-1, is as follows: GAGVSQTPSNKVTEKGKYVELRCDPISGHTALYWYRQSLGQGPEFLIYFQGTGAADDSGLPNDRFFAVRPEGSVSTLKIQRTERGDSAVYLCASSLTAASLYNEQFFGPGTRLTVL.

This clonotype was counted only a few times. Here the CDR3 reads CAVRISYNSPLHF. CDR3 DNA sequence: TGTGCCGTCCGGATCTCCTATAATTCACCCCTCCACTTT. The chain links TRBV10-3 to TRBJ1-6; D gene unclear. The germline CDR1 and CDR2 sequences are ENHRY and SYGVKD. This CDR3 has 13 amino acids. V lost 11 bases and J 0 bases, leaving 8 bases between the germline ends.

This clonotype was observed at least ten times. This chain links TRBV7-9 with TRBJ2-3; 10 positions agree with TRBD2. Germline loops: CDR1 SEHNR, CDR2 FQNEAQ (reference sequence). This CDR3 region has 16 residues. The V and J ends lost 2 bases and 2 bases, in that order; junction bases with no gene match: 4. In nucleotides, the CDR3 is TGTGCCAGCAGCTTACCACTAGCGGGGATCACAGATACGCAGTATTTT. Its translation is CASSLPLAGITDTQYF.

In its sample, this clonotype was seen a few times. The rearrangement links TRBV29-1 to TRBJ1-5; D remains ambiguous. Germline V gene data show CDR1 as SQVTM and CDR2 as ANQGSEA. The CDR3 contains 13 residues. Trimming took off 4 bases at V and 5 bases at J, with 12 bases between the two ends. The CDR3 spells CSVVSQPHQPQHF. CDR3 in DNA: TGCAGCGTTGTGTCACAGCCCCATCAGCCCCAGCATTTT.

Here the CDR3 DNA reads TGCAGCGTTGAAGAAGGGACAGGGGTCCCCTCCGAGCAGTACTTC. It yields the protein CSVEEGTGVPSEQYF. The chain joins TRBV29-1 to TRBJ2-7; the match to TRBD1 covers 10 bases. From germline, CDR1 is SQVTM and CDR2 ANQGSEA. With 0 bases clipped from V and 6 bases from J, the junction kept 8 bases outside the gene matches. The CDR3 is 15 residues long.

This clonotype was recorded many times. In DNA, the CDR3 is TGTGCCAGCAGCTTAATGGGGTCAGATACGCAGTATTTT. Translation gives CASSLMGSDTQYF. This rearrangement joins TRBV7-3 to TRBJ2-3; no clear D. Trimming cost V 1 base and J 4 bases, with 6 bases left between them. The CDR3 contains 13 residues. Germline CDR1 and CDR2: SGHTA and FQGTGA.

This clonotype was counted only a few times. This chain joins TRBV20-1 and TRBJ1-2; D gene unclear. Trimming removed 4 bases from V and 6 bases from J, with 15 bases in between. Per germline, CDR1 DFQATT and CDR2 SNEGSKA (reference sequence). The CDR3 has 13 amino acids. CDR3 amino acids: CSAIQPPNDGYTF. The CDR3 region has the DNA TGCAGTGCTATTCAGCCCCCAAACGATGGCTACACCTTC.

This clonotype has a handful of counts. This chain joins TRBV6-2 or TRBV6-3 and TRBJ2-1, with 15 positions matching TRBD2. Germline V lookup: CDR1 MNHEY, CDR2 SVGEGT. The V gene end was trimmed by 6 bases and the J gene end by 4 bases; junction bases not matched to a gene: 7. The CDR3 totals 17 residues. CDR3 sequence reads: CASSRTGLAGGYNEQFF. CDR3 in DNA: TGTGCCAGCAGCCGGACGGGACTAGCGGGAGGATACAATGAGCAGTTCTTC.

This clonotype was detected ten times or more. This rearrangement joins TRBV11-2 to TRBJ2-7; D not certain. This CDR3 region has 14 residues. V was clipped by 1 base and J by 5 bases, with 12 bases between them. Germline-derived CDR1 and CDR2 are SGHAT and FQNNGV. In DNA, the CDR3 is TGTGCCAGCAGCTTAGGAGCTTCGTCCCACGAGCAGTACTTC. It specifies CASSLGASSHEQYF.

The table lists this clonotype with a few counts. The rearrangement joins TRBV19 to TRBJ1-5; TRBD1 agrees at 7 bases. In germline, CDR1 is LNHDA, CDR2 SQIVND (reference sequence). The CDR3 covers 15 residues. Losses at the gene ends were 5 bases for V and 0 bases for J; bases not matched to a gene: 4. CDR3 protein: CASSSTGNSNQPQHF. The DNA for the CDR3 is TGTGCCAGTAGTTCGACAGGGAATAGCAATCAGCCCCAGCATTTT.

This clonotype was observed a few times. The V call is TRBV5-6, the J call TRBJ2-1, with 7 bases fitting TRBD2. Germline V gene lookup returns CDR1 SGHDT and CDR2 YYEEEE. This CDR3 spans 16 amino acids. Trimming cost V 0 bases and J 2 bases; bases outside gene matches: 5. The DNA for the CDR3 is TGTGCCAGCAGCTTGGGAGCGGGGAGACCCTACAATGAGCAGTTCTTC. This translates into CASSLGAGRPYNEQFF.

This clonotype came up a few times. The chain combines TRBV19 with TRBJ2-1; 10 bases line up with TRBD1. After removal of 1 base from V and 6 bases from J, the junction contained 6 bases not matched to a gene. The germline V gene has CDR1 LNHDA and CDR2 SQIVND (reference sequence). The CDR3 loop spans 16 amino acids. In nucleotides, the CDR3 is TGTGCCAGTAGTATAGGCCTCCGGGACAGGGGCAATGAGCAGTTCTTC. Translation: CASSIGLRDRGNEQFF.

This clonotype showed up just a few times. CDR3 region: CAISTDSLNTEAFF. The DNA for the CDR3 is TGTGCCATCAGCACGGACAGTTTGAACACTGAAGCTTTCTTT. The chain is built from TRBV10-3 and TRBJ1-1; D perhaps matches TRBD1 (6 bases). CDR1 and CDR2 from the germline V gene are ENHRY and SYGVKD. This CDR3 has 14 amino acids. Trimming stripped 6 bases from V and 0 bases from J, with 11 bases between.

V and J are TRBV27 and TRBJ2-7; the match to TRBD1 covers 9 bases. Germline trimming cut 5 bases from V and 7 bases from J; bases unmatched to any gene: 9. CDR1 is MNHEY, CDR2 SMNVEV, per germline (reference sequence). The CDR3 totals 14 residues. CDR3 in amino acids: CASSRTGALGEQYF. CDR3 bases: TGTGCCAGCAGTAGGACAGGGGCGCTGGGTGAGCAGTACTTC.

This clonotype was seen at least ten times. As DNA, the CDR3 is TGTGCCAGCAGCCTGGTCGAGGACAATGAGCAGTTCTTC. Translated, it gives CASSLVEDNEQFF. The gene calls are TRBV7-8 and TRBJ2-1; no clear D. The germline V and J ends were trimmed by 5 bases and 5 bases, with 10 bases remaining between them. Per germline, CDR1 SGHVS and CDR2 FQNEAQ. The CDR3 is 13 residues long.

This clonotype was counted a few times. The chain recombines TRBV15 with TRBJ1-6; D remains unclear. The CDR3 length is 15 residues. The germline gives CDR1 LNHNV, CDR2 YYDKDF (reference sequence). V was trimmed by 4 bases and J by 8 bases, leaving 15 bases between them. The CDR3 here is CATSKSDGGYSPLHF. CDR3 sequence (DNA): TGTGCCACCAGCAAATCGGACGGCGGGTATTCACCCCTCCACTTT.

This chain uses TRBV29-1 with TRBJ1-1; D is ambiguous. Trimming removed 7 bases at V and 7 bases at J, with 10 bases between. This CDR3 comprises 10 residues. Looked up from germline, CDR1 is SQVTM and CDR2 is ANQGSEA. This CDR3 is CSALQVEAFF. CDR3 bases: TGCAGCGCCTTGCAGGTTGAAGCTTTCTTT.

This clonotype was detected only a few times. The gene calls are TRBV20-1 and TRBJ2-1, with 13 bases lining up with TRBD2. The germline V gene has CDR1 DFQATT and CDR2 SNEGSKA (reference sequence). The CDR3 runs to 14 residues. Trimming removed 6 bases from V and 7 bases from J; junction bases left unmatched: 6. In DNA, the CDR3 is TGCAGTGCAATAGGACTAGCGGGAGTGAATGAGCAGTTCTTC. Amino acid sequence: CSAIGLAGVNEQFF.

The chain couples TRBV5-5 to TRBJ2-7; the D is unclear. The ends were cut back, 1 base at V and 6 bases at J, with 11 bases in the middle. The germline V gene has CDR1 SGHKS and CDR2 YYEKEE (reference sequence). The CDR3 covers 13 residues. CDR3 DNA: TGTGCCAGCAGCTTGAGTGTGGGTGTCGAGCAGTACTTC. Its translation: CASSLSVGVEQYF.

This chain uses TRBV5-1 with TRBJ1-3, with D unclear. Trimming removed 0 bases at V and 0 bases at J, with 4 bases between. This CDR3 spans 14 amino acids. In germline, CDR1 is SGHRS, CDR2 YFSETQ. CDR3 in DNA: TGCGCCAGCAGCTTGGGGGACTCTGGAAACACCATATATTTT. As protein: CASSLGDSGNTIYF. Supplemented by reference TRBV5-1 and TRBJ1-3, the full variable domain reads KAGVTQTPRYLIKTRGQQVTLSCSPISGHRSVSWYQQTPGQGLQFLFEYFSETQRNKGNFPGRFSGRQFSNSRSEMNVSTLELGDSALYLCASSLGDSGNTIYFGEGSWLTVV.

This clonotype came up a few times. The gene calls are TRBV20-1 and TRBJ2-5, with 10 bases that match TRBD2. Trimming at V came to 0 bases and at J to 6 bases, leaving 7 bases not matched to a gene. Germline CDR1 is DFQATT and CDR2 is SNEGSKA (reference sequence). The CDR3 runs to 15 residues. The CDR3 loop is CSARDQASGSQTQYF. Here the CDR3 DNA reads TGCAGTGCTAGAGATCAAGCTAGCGGGAGCCAGACCCAGTACTTC.

This clonotype was recorded a few times. The chain links TRBV7-6 to TRBJ2-7; maybe TRBD2 (6 bases). The ends were cut back, 2 bases at V and 4 bases at J, with 9 bases in the middle. The CDR3 sequence is 13 residues long. CDR1 SGHVS and CDR2 FNYEAQ come from the germline V gene. CDR3 in amino acids: CASSLLRGYEQYF. The CDR3 DNA follows: TGTGCCAGCAGCTTACTGCGGGGTTACGAGCAGTACTTC.

This clonotype has just a few counts. The V gene is TRBV24-1, the J gene TRBJ2-3; 13 bases agree with TRBD2. V shed 4 bases, J shed 1 base, and the junction held 4 bases outside the gene matches. The CDR3 totals 17 residues. The germline gives CDR1 KGHDR, CDR2 SFDVKD. The DNA of the CDR3 is TGTGCCACCAGTGACGTGGGACTAGCGGGGCGCACAGATACGCAGTATTTT. It encodes CATSDVGLAGRTDTQYF.

This clonotype was seen many times. The J gene is TRBJ1-2, the V gene TRBV12-3 or TRBV12-4, with a tentative D call TRBD1 (5 bases). Between the trimmed V and J ends, which lost 8 bases and 0 bases, there was a span of 7 bases. CDR3 size: 12 residues. The CDR3 sequence is CASRQSNYGYTF. Written as DNA, the CDR3 is TGTGCCAGCCGACAGTCTAACTATGGCTACACCTTC.

This clonotype came up a few times. The chain links TRBV20-1 to TRBJ2-7; D possibly corresponds to TRBD1 (6 bases). CDR1 and CDR2 (germline): DFQATT, SNEGSKA (reference sequence). The CDR3 covers 16 residues. The V gene lost 1 base and the J gene lost 0 bases, with 16 bases spanning the gap. The CDR3 loop reads CSARGLGQSYSYEQYF. The CDR3 region has the DNA TGCAGTGCTAGAGGCCTTGGACAGTCATACTCCTACGAGCAGTACTTC.